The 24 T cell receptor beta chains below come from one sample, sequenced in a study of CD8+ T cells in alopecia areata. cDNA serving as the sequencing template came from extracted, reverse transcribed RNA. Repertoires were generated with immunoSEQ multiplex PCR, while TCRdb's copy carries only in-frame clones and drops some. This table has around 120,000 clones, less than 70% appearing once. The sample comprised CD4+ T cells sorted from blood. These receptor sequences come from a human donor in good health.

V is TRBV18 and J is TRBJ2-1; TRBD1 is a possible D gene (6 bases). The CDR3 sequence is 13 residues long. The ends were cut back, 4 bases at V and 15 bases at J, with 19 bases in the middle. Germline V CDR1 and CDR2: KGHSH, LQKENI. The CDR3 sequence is CASSQDSGSNSFF. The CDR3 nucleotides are TGTGCCAGCTCACAGGACAGTGGGAGCAACTCGTTCTTC.

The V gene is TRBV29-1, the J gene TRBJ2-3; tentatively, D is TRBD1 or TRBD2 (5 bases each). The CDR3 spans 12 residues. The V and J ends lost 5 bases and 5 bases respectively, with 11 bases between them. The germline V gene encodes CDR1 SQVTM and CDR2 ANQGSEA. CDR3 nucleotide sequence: TGCAGCGTTAGTGGGGGAATAGATACGCAGTATTTT. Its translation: CSVSGGIDTQYF.

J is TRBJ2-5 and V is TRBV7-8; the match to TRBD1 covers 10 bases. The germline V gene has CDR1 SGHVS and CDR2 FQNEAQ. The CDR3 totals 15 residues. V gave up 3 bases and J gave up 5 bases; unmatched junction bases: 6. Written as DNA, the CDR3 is TGTGCCAGCAGCTTGCGGGACAGGGGTGGCGAGACCCAGTACTTC. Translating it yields CASSLRDRGGETQYF. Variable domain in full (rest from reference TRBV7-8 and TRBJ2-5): GAGVSQSPRYKVAKRGQDVALRCDPISGHVSLFWYQQALGQGPEFLTYFQNEAQLDKSGLPSDRFFAERPEGSVSTLKIQRTQQEDSAVYLCASSLRDRGGETQYFGPGTRLLVL.

CDR3 loop: CASSFLDRSYEQYF. CDR3 DNA sequence: TGTGCCAGCAGCTTTCTGGACAGGTCCTACGAGCAGTACTTC. V and J are TRBV5-6 and TRBJ2-7; 7 bases match TRBD1. The ends lost 2 bases at V and 1 base at J; junction bases unmatched: 3. CDR3 size: 14 residues. Germline-derived CDR1 and CDR2 are SGHDT and YYEEEE. The variable domain in full, with the rest retrieved from reference TRBV5-6 and TRBJ2-7, is DAGVTQSPTHLIKTRGQQVTLRCSPKSGHDTVSWYQQALGQGPQFIFQYYEEEERQRGNFPDRFSGHQFPNYSSELNVNALLLGDSALYLCASSFLDRSYEQYFGPGTRLTVT.

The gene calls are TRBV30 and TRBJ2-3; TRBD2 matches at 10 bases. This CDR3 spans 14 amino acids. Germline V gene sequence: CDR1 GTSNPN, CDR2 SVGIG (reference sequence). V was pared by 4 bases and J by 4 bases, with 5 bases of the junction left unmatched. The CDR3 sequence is CAWISGGASDTQYF. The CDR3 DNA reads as TGTGCCTGGATAAGCGGGGGGGCATCAGATACGCAGTATTTT.

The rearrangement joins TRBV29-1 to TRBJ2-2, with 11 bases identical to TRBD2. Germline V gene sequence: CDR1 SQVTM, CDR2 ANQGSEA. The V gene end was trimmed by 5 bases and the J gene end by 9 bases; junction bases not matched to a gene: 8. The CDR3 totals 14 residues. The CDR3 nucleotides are TGCAGCGTTATGACTAGCGGGGAATTCAGGGAGCTGTTTTTT. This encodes CSVMTSGEFRELFF.

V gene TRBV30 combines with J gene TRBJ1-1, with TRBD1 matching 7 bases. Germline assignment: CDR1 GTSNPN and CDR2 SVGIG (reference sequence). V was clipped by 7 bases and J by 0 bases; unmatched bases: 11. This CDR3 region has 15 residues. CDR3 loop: CALDLGQQMNTEAFF. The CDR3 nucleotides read TGTGCCTTAGACCTGGGACAGCAAATGAACACTGAAGCTTTCTTT. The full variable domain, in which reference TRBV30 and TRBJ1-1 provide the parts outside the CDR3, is SQTIHQWPATLVQPVGSPLSLECTVEGTSNPNLYWYRQAAGRGLQLLFYSVGIGQISSEVPQNLSASRPQDRQFILSSKKLLLSDSGFYLCALDLGQQMNTEAFFGQGTRLTVV.

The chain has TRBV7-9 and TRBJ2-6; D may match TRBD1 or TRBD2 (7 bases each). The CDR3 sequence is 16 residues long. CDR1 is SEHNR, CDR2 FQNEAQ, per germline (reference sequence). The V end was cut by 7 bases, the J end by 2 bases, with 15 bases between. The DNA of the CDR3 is TGTGCCAGCACAGGGGGGGCCCGGGCTGGGGCCAACGTCCTGACTTTC. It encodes CASTGGARAGANVLTF. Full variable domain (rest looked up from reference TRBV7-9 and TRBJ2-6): DTGVSQNPRHKITKRGQNVTFRCDPISEHNRLYWYRQTLGQGPEFLTYFQNEAQLEKSRLLSDRFSAERPKGSFSTLEIQRTEQGDSAMYLCASTGGARAGANVLTFGAGSRLTVL.

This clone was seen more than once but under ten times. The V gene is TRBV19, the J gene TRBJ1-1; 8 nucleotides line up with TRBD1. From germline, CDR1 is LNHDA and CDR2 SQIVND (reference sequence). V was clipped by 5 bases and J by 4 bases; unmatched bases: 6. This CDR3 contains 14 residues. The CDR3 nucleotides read TGTGCCAGTAGTCCTCGACAGGGGTCCACTGAAGCTTTCTTT. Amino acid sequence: CASSPRQGSTEAFF.

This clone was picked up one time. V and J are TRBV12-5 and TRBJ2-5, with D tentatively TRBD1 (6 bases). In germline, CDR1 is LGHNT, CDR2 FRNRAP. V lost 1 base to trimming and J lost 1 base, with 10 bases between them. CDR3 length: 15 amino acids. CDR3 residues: CASGLATGFQETQYF. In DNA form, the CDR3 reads TGTGCTAGTGGTTTGGCAACAGGGTTCCAAGAGACCCAGTACTTC.

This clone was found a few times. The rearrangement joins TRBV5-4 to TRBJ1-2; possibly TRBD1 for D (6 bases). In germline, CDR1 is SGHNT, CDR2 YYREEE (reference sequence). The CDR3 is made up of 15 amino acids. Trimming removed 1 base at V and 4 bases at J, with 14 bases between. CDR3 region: CASSLRGGPPYGYTF. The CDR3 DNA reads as TGTGCCAGCAGCTTGAGGGGGGGTCCTCCCTATGGCTACACCTTC.

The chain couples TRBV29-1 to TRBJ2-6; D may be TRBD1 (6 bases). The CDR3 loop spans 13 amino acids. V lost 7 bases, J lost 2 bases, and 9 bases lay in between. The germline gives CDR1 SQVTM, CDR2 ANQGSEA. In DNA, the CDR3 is TGCAGCGCCCACAGGGCTGGGGCCAACGTCCTGACTTTC. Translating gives CSAHRAGANVLTF.

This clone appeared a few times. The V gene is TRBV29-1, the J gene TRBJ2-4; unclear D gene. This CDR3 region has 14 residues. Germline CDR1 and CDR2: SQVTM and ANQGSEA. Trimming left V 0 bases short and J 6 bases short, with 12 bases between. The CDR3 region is CSVEDGSARNIQYF. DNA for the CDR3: TGCAGCGTTGAAGATGGGTCAGCACGAAACATTCAGTACTTC.

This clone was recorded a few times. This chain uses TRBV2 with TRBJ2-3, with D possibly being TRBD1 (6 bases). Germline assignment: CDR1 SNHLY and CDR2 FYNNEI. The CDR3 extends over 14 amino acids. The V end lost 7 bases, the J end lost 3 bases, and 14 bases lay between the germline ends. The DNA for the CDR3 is TGTGCCAGCAAGAAGGTACAGGGAACAGATACGCAGTATTTT. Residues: CASKKVQGTDTQYF.

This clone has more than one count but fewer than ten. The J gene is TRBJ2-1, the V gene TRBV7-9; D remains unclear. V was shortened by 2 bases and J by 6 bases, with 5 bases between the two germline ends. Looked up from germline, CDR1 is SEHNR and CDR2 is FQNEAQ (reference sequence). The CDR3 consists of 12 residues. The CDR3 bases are TGTGCCAGCAGCTTATCTGTCAATGAGCAGTTCTTC. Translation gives CASSLSVNEQFF.

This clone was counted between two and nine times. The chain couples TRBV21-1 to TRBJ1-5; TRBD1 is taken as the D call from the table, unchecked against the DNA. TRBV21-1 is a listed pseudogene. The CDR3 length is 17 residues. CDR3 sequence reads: CASSLEDRGFLRQPQHF. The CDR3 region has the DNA TGTGCCAGCAGTCTGGAGGACAGGGGATTTCTGCGTCAGCCCCAGCATTTT.

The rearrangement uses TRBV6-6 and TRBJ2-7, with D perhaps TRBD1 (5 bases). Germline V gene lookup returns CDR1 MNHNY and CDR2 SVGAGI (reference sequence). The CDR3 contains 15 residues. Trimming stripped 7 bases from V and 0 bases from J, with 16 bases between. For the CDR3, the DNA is TGTGCCAGCATCGTCCGAGACAGAAGCTCCTACGAGCAGTACTTC. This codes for CASIVRDRSSYEQYF.

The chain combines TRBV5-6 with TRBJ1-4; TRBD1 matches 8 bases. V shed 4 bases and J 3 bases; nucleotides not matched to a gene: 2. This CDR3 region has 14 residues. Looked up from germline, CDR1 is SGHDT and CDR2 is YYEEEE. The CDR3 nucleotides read TGTGCCAGCAGCATGGACAGGGCTAATGAAAAACTGTTTTTT. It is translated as CASSMDRANEKLFF.

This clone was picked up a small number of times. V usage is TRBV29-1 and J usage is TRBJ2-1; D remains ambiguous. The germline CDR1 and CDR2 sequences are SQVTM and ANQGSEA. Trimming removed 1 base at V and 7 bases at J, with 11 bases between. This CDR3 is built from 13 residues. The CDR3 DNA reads TGCAGCGTTGAAGGGCCAGGTAGGAATGAGCAGTTCTTC. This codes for CSVEGPGRNEQFF.

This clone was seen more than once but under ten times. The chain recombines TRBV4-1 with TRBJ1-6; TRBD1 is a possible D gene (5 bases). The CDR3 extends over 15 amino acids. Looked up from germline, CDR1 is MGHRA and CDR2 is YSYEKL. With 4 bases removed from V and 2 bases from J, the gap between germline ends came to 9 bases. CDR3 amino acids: CASSRETAYNSPLHF. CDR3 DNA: TGCGCCAGCAGCCGAGAGACAGCCTATAATTCACCCCTCCACTTT.

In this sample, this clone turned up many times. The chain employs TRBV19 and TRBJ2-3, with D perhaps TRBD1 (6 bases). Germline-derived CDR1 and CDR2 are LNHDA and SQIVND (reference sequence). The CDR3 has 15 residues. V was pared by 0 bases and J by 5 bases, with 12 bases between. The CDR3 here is CASSIDHRVGDTQYF. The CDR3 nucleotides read TGTGCCAGTAGTATAGATCACAGGGTAGGAGATACGCAGTATTTT.

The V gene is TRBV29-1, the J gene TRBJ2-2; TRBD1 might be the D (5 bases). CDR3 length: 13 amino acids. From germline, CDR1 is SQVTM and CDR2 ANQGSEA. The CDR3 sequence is CSQGVPNTGELFF. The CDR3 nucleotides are TGCAGTCAAGGGGTCCCTAACACCGGGGAGCTGTTTTTT.

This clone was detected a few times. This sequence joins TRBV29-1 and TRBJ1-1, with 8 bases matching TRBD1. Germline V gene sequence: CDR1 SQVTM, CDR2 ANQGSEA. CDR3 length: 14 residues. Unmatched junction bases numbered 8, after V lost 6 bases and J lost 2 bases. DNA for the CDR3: TGCAGCGTAGGATCAGGGGGCCCAAACACTGAAGCTTTCTTT. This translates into CSVGSGGPNTEAFF.

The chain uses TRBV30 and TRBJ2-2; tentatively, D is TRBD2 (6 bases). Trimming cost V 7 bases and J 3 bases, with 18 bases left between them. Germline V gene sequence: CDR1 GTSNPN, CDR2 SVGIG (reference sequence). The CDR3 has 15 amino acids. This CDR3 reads CALNGGLRYTGELFF. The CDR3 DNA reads TGTGCCTTGAATGGAGGACTACGATACACCGGGGAGCTGTTTTTT.